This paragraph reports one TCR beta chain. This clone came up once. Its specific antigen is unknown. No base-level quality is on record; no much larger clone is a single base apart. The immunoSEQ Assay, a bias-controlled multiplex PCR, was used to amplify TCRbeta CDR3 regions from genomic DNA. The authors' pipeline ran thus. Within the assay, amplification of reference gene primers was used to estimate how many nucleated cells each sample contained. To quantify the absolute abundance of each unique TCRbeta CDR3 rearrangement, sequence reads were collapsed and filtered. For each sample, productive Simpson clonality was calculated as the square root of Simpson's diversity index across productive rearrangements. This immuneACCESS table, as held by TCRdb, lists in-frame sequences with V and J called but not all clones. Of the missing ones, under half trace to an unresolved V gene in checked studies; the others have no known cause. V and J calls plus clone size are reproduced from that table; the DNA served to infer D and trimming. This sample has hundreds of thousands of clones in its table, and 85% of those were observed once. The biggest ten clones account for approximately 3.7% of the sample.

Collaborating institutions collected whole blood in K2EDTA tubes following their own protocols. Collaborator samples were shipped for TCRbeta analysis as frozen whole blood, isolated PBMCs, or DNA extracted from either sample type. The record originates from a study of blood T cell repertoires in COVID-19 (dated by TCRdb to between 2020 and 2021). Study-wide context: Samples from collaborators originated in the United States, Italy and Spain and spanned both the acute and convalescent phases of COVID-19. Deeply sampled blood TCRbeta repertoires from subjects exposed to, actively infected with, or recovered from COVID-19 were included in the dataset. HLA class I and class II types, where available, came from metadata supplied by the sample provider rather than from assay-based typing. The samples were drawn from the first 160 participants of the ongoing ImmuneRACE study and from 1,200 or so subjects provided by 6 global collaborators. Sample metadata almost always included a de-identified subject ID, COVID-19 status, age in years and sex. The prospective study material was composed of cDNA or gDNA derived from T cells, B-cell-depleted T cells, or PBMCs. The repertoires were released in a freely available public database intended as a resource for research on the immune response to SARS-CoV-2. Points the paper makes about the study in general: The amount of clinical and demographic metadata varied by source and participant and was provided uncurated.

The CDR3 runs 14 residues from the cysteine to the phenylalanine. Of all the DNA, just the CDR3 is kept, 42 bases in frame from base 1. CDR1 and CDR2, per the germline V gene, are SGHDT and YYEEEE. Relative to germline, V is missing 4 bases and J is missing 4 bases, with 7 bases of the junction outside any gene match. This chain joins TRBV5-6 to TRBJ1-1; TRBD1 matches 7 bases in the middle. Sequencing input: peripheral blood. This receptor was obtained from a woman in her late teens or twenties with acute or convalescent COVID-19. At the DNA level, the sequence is TGTGCCAGCAGCATGCTATCAGGGGGCACTGAAGCTTTCTTT. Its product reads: CASSMLSGGTEAFF.